The subject of this entry is one TCR beta chain. The junction differs from germline at one of its ends, possibly a read error. These data come from a study of control samples from healthy donors and cancer patients. CDR3 length: 14 residues. CDR1 is SSHAT, CDR2 FNYEAQ, per germline (reference sequence). Repertoires were generated with immunoSEQ multiplex PCR, while TCRdb's copy carries only in-frame clones and drops some. The table lists 100,000 to 150,000 clones, over 80% of them singletons. The source of this sequence is a woman between 50 and 59 years old in good health. The specimen was blood. This chain joins TRBV7-7 and TRBJ2-1; weak D call: TRBD2 (6 bases). The CDR3 DNA follows: TGTGCTAGCAGCTTAGGGACTTATGTCGGGGAGCAGTTCTTC. Encoded protein: CASSLGTYVGEQFF.